This TCR beta chain originates from a study of regulatory T cells in long-lasting Graves disease. Many counts were recorded for this clonotype. Trimming removed 3 bases from V and 5 bases from J; junction bases left unmatched: 3. This CDR3 has 13 residues. Construction of the TCR beta libraries employed iRepertoire HTBI primers in conjunction with Arm-PCR of CDR3 regions. A single record per CDR3 protein comes from TCRdb applying MiXCR to the multiplex PCR reads. The table has 300,000 to 450,000 distinct CDR3 sequences, about 14% seen once. The time point denotes: newly diagnosed GD, antithyroid drugs for less than 3 months. Preparation of the TCR library used RNA extracted from PBMCs.

This clonotype was obtained from a female donor with Graves disease. Sample: peripheral blood mononuclear cells (PBMCs), taken at new diagnosis, from a patient treated with antithyroid drugs. The gene calls are TRBV12-3 or TRBV12-4 and TRBJ2-7, with 8 bases matching TRBD1. The CDR3 loop is CASSLQGANEQYF. CDR3 sequence (DNA): TGTGCCAGCAGTTTGCAGGGGGCAAACGAGCAGTACTTC.